A selection of T cell receptor beta chains follows, all from one sample in a study of CD8+ T cells in alopecia areata. The assay was immunoSEQ multiplex PCR, and TCRdb's table has in-frame clones only and misses some. The sample holds 130,000 or so clones, approximately 86% seen once. Sequencing was performed on CD8+ T cells sorted from blood, taken at week 4, from a patient treated with tofacitinib. These receptors all stem from a human donor with alopecia areata. CDR3s include the opening cysteine and the closing phenylalanine or tryptophan. D genes are given only for firm matches. Part of the rows lack a size; the others show once, few, many or a class for expanded clones.

d_call,v_call,j_call,clone_size,cdr3_nt,cdr3_aa
.,TRBV2,TRBJ1-1,.,TGTGCCAGCCTGCAGGGGAATTACGAAGCTTTCTTT,CASLQGNYEAFF
.,TRBV29-1,TRBJ2-7,once,TGCAGCGTTGAGGCCAGGGGGGAGAACGAGCAGTACTTC,CSVEARGENEQYF
TRBD2,TRBV27,TRBJ2-1,.,TGTGCCAGCAGTCCAAATAGACTAGCGGGAGCCCGGTGGGAGCAGTTCTTC,CASSPNRLAGARWEQFF
TRBD2,TRBV6-5,TRBJ2-7,.,TGTGCCAGCAGCCTGGGGGGGGTCTTCGCGGACGAGCAGTACTTC,CASSLGGVFADEQYF
.,TRBV4-1,TRBJ2-7,.,TGCGCCAGCAGCCAAGTAGAAGGGCACAGCTACGAGCAGTACTTC,CASSQVEGHSYEQYF
.,TRBV19,TRBJ2-1,.,TGTGCCAGTAGTCCCGGGGCTCTCTCTCCTTACAATGAGCAGTTCTTC,CASSPGALSPYNEQFF
.,TRBV13,TRBJ2-3,.,TGTGCCAGCAGCCCACGGGGGGACAACACAGATACGCAGTATTTT,CASSPRGDNTDTQYF
.,TRBV6-5,TRBJ2-1,.,TGTGCCAGCAGAGACGGGACCAACTACAATGAGCAGTTCTTC,CASRDGTNYNEQFF
.,TRBV10-3,TRBJ1-6,.,TGTGCCATCAGTGAGTCGGGGGGGAGTTCACCCCTCCACTTT,CAISESGGSSPLHF
TRBD1,TRBV7-9,TRBJ2-5,few,TGTGCCAGCAGCCTAGGACAGGCGGGCCAAGAGACCCAGTACTTC,CASSLGQAGQETQYF
.,TRBV10-3,TRBJ2-7,few,TGTGCCATCAGTGTAAAGGGTTACGAGCAGTACTTC,CAISVKGYEQYF
TRBD1,TRBV14,TRBJ2-2,.,TGTGCCAGCAGCCATGACAGGGGGTTCTTCGGGGAGCTGTTTTTT,CASSHDRGFFGELFF
.,TRBV21-1,TRBJ2-5,.,TGTGCCAGCAGCAAAGTTAACAGGATGGCCCAAGAGACCCAGTACTTC,CASSKVNRMAQETQYF
.,TRBV27,TRBJ2-3,.,TGTGCCAGCAGTAGCCCTCCGGGACGGGACGACACAGATACGCAGTATTTT,CASSSPPGRDDTDTQYF
TRBD2,TRBV7-9,TRBJ2-1,.,TGTGCCAGCAGCCCCCCCCGGGTCGGGGGGGACAATGAGCAGTTCTTC,CASSPPRVGGDNEQFF
TRBD1,TRBV4-1,TRBJ2-7,.,TGCGCCAGCAGCCGCAACATTCCGGGACAGGGAAGCTCCTACGAGCAGTACTTC,CASSRNIPGQGSSYEQYF